This note documents a single TCR beta chain sequence. The sample is drawn from a study of blood T cell repertoires in COVID-19. For the study at large: COVID-19 samples collected from the United States, Italy and Spain covered acute and convalescent phases. Sources were T cells, B-cell-depleted T cells, or PBMCs; the material itself was cDNA or gDNA.

Trimming took 4 bases from V and 4 from J; bases not matched to a gene: 5. Per germline, CDR1 LGHNA and CDR2 YSLEER. The CDR3 length is 15 residues. Generated by immunoSEQ multiplex PCR, the TCRdb table keeps only in-frame clones and is missing some. The sample has about 280,000 clones; 86% are singletons. The source material was peripheral blood. The origin of this receptor is a woman between 70 and 85 years old with COVID-19, enrolled during active disease. The rearrangement uses TRBV4-3 and TRBJ2-7; 12 bases match TRBD2. The CDR3 coding sequence is TGCGCCAGCAGCCGCACACTAGCGGGAGGTTACGAGCAGTACTTC. This translates into CASSRTLAGGYEQYF.